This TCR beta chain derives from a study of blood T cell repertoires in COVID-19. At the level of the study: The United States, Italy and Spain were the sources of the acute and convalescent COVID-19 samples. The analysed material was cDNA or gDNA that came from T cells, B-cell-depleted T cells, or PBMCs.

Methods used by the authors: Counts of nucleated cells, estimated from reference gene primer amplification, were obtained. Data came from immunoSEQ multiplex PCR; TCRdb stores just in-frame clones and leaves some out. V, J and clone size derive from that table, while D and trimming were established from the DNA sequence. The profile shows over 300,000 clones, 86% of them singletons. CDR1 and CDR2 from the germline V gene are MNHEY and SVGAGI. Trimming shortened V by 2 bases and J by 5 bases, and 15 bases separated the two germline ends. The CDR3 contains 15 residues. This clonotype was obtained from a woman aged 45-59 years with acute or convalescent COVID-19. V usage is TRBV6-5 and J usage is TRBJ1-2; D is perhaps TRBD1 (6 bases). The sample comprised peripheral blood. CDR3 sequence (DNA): TGTGCCAGCAGTTACCCGCAACAGGGAGAGTATGGCTACACCTTC. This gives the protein CASSYPQQGEYGYTF.